Below are 14 T cell receptor beta chains sequenced from a single sample in a study of response to subunit inactivated influenza vaccine. TCRdb ran MiXCR on the RT-PCR reads and lists one entry per CDR3 protein. The table records approximately 300,000 distinct CDR3 sequences, about 20% of them present only once. The sample was PBMCs from blood, taken about 20 months after vaccination. The receptors were gathered from a man between 50 and 75 years old who received an inactivated influenza vaccine.

This clonotype was detected ten times or more. The chain recombines TRBV9 with TRBJ1-3, with D hard to call. This CDR3 has 16 amino acids. From germline, CDR1 is SGDLS and CDR2 YYNGEE. V shed 0 bases and J shed 4 bases, with 14 bases lying between them. CDR3 in amino acids: CASSVAPGQQGNTIYF. The CDR3 DNA reads TGTGCCAGCAGCGTAGCTCCCGGGCAACAGGGAAACACCATATATTTT.

This clonotype has a handful of counts. V and J are TRBV27 and TRBJ1-6; 8 positions agree with TRBD1. Germline values: CDR1 MNHEY, CDR2 SMNVEV (reference sequence). The CDR3 is 14 amino acids. V dropped 6 bases and J dropped 9; count of bases not matched to a gene: 7. The CDR3 DNA reads TGTGCCAGCAGCCAGGACAGGGTGGGTTCACCCCTCCACTTT. Translating gives CASSQDRVGSPLHF.

The chain is built from TRBV5-1 and TRBJ2-3; the D gene is possibly TRBD1 (6 bases). Germline values: CDR1 SGHRS, CDR2 YFSETQ. This CDR3 has 15 residues. V lost 2 bases, J lost 7 bases, and 17 bases lay in between. CDR3 region: CASSLSGVSTNTQYF. CDR3 nucleotides: TGCGCCAGCAGCTTATCAGGGGTATCGACAAATACGCAGTATTTT.

The sample holds many counts of this clonotype. The CDR3 nucleotides read TGTGCCAGCAGCGTGCAGGGTACAGGTCAGCCCCAGCATTTT. Protein: CASSVQGTGQPQHF. The chain joins TRBV7-2 to TRBJ1-5, with D possibly matching TRBD1 (5 bases). The CDR3 sequence is 14 residues long. In germline, CDR1 is SGHTA, CDR2 FQGNSA. With 5 bases removed from V and 6 bases from J, the gap between germline ends came to 14 bases.

V usage is TRBV3-1 and J usage is TRBJ2-1; 11 bases are a match to TRBD2. The CDR3 totals 16 residues. The ends lost 0 bases at V and 6 bases at J; junction bases unmatched: 4. Germline CDR1 reads LGHDT; CDR2 reads YNNKEL (reference sequence). CDR3 in amino acids: CASSQDRLAGTNEQFF. The CDR3 region has the DNA TGTGCCAGCAGCCAAGATCGACTAGCGGGGACCAATGAGCAGTTCTTC.

This clonotype appeared a few times. The chain couples TRBV7-2 to TRBJ1-2; TRBD1 might be the D (6 bases). Germline lookup yields CDR1 SGHTA and CDR2 FQGNSA. The V end lost 5 bases, the J end lost 1 base, and 11 bases lay between the germline ends. The CDR3 loop spans 14 amino acids. The CDR3 reads CASSPDSLNYGYTF. CDR3 bases: TGTGCCAGCAGCCCGGACAGCCTTAACTATGGCTACACCTTC.

This clonotype has more than one count but fewer than ten. This chain connects TRBV20-1 to TRBJ2-5; 7 bases align to TRBD2. Germline trimming cut 3 bases from V and 10 bases from J; bases unmatched to any gene: 14. This CDR3 spans 14 amino acids. Germline V CDR1 and CDR2: DFQATT, SNEGSKA (reference sequence). CDR3 nucleotide sequence: TGCAGTGCTAGGAGGCTAGCGGAGCCGGAGGGCCAGTACTTC. Protein product: CSARRLAEPEGQYF.

This clonotype was recorded at least ten times. The CDR3 sequence is CASSVQVSYEQYF. CDR3 coding DNA: TGTGCCAGCAGTGTGCAGGTTTCCTACGAGCAGTACTTC. The chain employs TRBV2 and TRBJ2-7; no reliable D call. In germline, CDR1 is SNHLY, CDR2 FYNNEI. Trimming took 4 bases from V and 1 from J, leaving 8 bases between them. The CDR3 extends over 13 amino acids.

V gene TRBV20-1 combines with J gene TRBJ1-5; 7 bases align to TRBD1. This CDR3 comprises 15 residues. Germline CDR1 DFQATT, CDR2 SNEGSKA (reference sequence). Trimming took 3 bases from V and 4 from J; bases not matched to a gene: 9. The CDR3 protein is CSARGWDSWNQPQHF. DNA of the CDR3: TGCAGTGCTAGGGGCTGGGACAGTTGGAATCAGCCCCAGCATTTT.

The CDR3 reads CASSVGGGASSYNEQFF. CDR3 nucleotide sequence: TGTGCCAGCAGTGTAGGCGGGGGGGCAAGCTCCTACAATGAGCAGTTCTTC. The rearrangement uses TRBV6-1 and TRBJ2-1; 9 bases line up with TRBD2. Germline lookup yields CDR1 MNHNS and CDR2 SASEGT. CDR3 length equals 17 residues. V dropped 4 bases and J dropped 0; count of bases not matched to a gene: 7.

Points on this clonotype: Germline is not matched at one junction end, which may reflect a read error. The V and J genes are TRBV28 and TRBJ1-5; no firm D call. Germline-derived CDR1 and CDR2 are MDHEN and SYDVKM. This CDR3 comprises 11 residues. The CDR3 coding sequence is TGTGCCAGCAGTGTATATCAGGCCCAGCATTTT. Its protein product is CASSVYQAQHF.

This clonotype was picked up many times. The V call is TRBV6-5, the J call TRBJ1-2; 10 nucleotides agree with TRBD1. CDR1 and CDR2 from the germline V gene are MNHEY and SVGAGI. J was trimmed by 8 bases and V by 4 bases; bases with no gene match: 10. CDR3 size: 15 residues. The CDR3 nucleotides are TGTGCCAGCAGTTTGACCGGGACAGGGGCTCGGGGCTACACCTTC. Its translation is CASSLTGTGARGYTF.

This chain joins TRBV20-1 and TRBJ1-2, with 8 positions matching TRBD1. The V gene end was trimmed by 5 bases and the J gene end by 8 bases; junction bases not matched to a gene: 16. Germline-derived CDR1 and CDR2 are DFQATT and SNEGSKA (reference sequence). This CDR3 region has 15 residues. CDR3 sequence: CSAPNSRTGTVGYTF. CDR3 DNA: TGCAGTGCTCCTAATTCCCGGACAGGGACTGTCGGCTACACCTTC.

V gene TRBV6-2 or TRBV6-3 combines with J gene TRBJ1-4; D is undetermined. The CDR3 totals 16 residues. Germline CDR1 and CDR2: MNHEY and SVGEGT. V lost 2 bases, J lost 2 bases, and 12 bases lay in between. CDR3 DNA: TGTGCCAGCAGTTACGGGCCCGCTTGGACTAATGAAAAACTGTTTTTT. Amino acids: CASSYGPAWTNEKLFF.